The rows below give T cell receptor beta chains drawn from one sample of a study of blood T cell repertoires in COVID-19. The data were produced by immunoSEQ multiplex PCR, yet TCRdb's version contains in-frame clones alone and is incomplete. Of 55,000 to 80,000 clones listed, approximately 80% were seen once; the top ten hold roughly a sixth. Material: peripheral blood. The receptors stem from a man older than 75 with active COVID-19. Both conserved end residues are part of each CDR3. The order of the fields is clone size, D gene, J gene, V gene, CDR3 protein, CDR3 DNA. A D gene is named only where the DNA matches it firmly. Clone sizes are given selectively: once, few, many, or a class where the clone is expanded.

- | - | TRBJ2-3 | TRBV7-6 | CASSLNSQGSTDTQYF | TGTGCCAGCAGCTTAAATTCGCAGGGAAGCACAGATACGCAGTATTTT
- | TRBD1 | TRBJ2-7 | TRBV9 | CASSVKGQPPEEQYF | TGTGCCAGCAGCGTAAAGGGACAGCCTCCGGAGGAGCAGTACTTC
- | - | TRBJ2-1 | TRBV14 | CASSQVYSGDEQFF | TGTGCCAGCAGCCAAGTTTATTCAGGGGATGAGCAGTTCTTC
- | - | TRBJ2-3 | TRBV5-1 | CASSVLQARETQYF | TGCGCCAGCAGTGTTTTGCAGGCGCGGGAAACGCAGTATTTT
- | TRBD1 | TRBJ1-4 | TRBV29-1 | CSAFTGGDEKLFF | TGCAGCGCTTTCACAGGGGGCGATGAAAAACTGTTTTTT
- | TRBD1 | TRBJ2-5 | TRBV6-2/TRBV6-3 | CASSRDRGSSETQYF | TGTGCCAGCAGTCGGGACAGGGGGTCTTCGGAGACCCAGTACTTC
- | TRBD1 | TRBJ1-1 | TRBV5-6 | CASITGGAGRTNTEAFF | TGTGCCAGCATCACAGGGGGCGCGGGTCGAACGAACACTGAAGCTTTCTTT
few | - | TRBJ1-1 | TRBV6-2/TRBV6-3 | CASSYSGALDTEAFF | TGTGCCAGCAGTTACTCAGGGGCCCTTGACACTGAAGCTTTCTTT
- | TRBD2 | TRBJ2-3 | TRBV29-1 | CSVEELAGVTDTQYF | TGCAGCGTTGAAGAGCTAGCGGGAGTAACAGATACGCAGTATTTT
once | - | TRBJ1-5 | TRBV28 | CASSFRDIPWPQHF | TGTGCCAGCAGTTTCCGAGACATCCCGTGGCCCCAGCATTTT
- | TRBD1 | TRBJ2-2 | TRBV4-1 | CASSQEVFTGQGDTGELFF | TGCGCCAGCAGCCAAGAGGTTTTTACGGGACAGGGTGACACCGGGGAGCTGTTTTTT
- | TRBD2 | TRBJ2-5 | TRBV3-1/TRBV3-2 | CASSLRLAGSQETQYF | TGTGCCAGCAGCCTTCGACTAGCGGGGAGCCAAGAGACCCAGTACTTC
- | TRBD1 | TRBJ1-3 | TRBV28 | CASSPRTGQGNTIYF | TGTGCCAGCAGCCCACGGACAGGGCAGGGAAACACCATATATTTT
- | - | TRBJ2-5 | TRBV15 | CATSRDQGQETQYF | TGTGCCACCAGCAGAGATCAGGGACAAGAGACCCAGTACTTC
- | TRBD2 | TRBJ2-7 | TRBV6-2/TRBV6-3 | CASSYSTVAGLEQYF | TGTGCCAGCAGTTACTCGACGGTAGCGGGGCTCGAGCAGTACTTC
- | TRBD1 | TRBJ2-1 | TRBV30 | CAWCCGTGYNEQFF | TGTGCCTGGTGTTGCGGGACAGGCTACAATGAGCAGTTCTTC
- | - | TRBJ1-5 | TRBV19 | CASSMAAASSINQPQHF | TGTGCCAGTAGTATGGCGGCAGCATCAAGTATCAATCAGCCCCAGCATTTT
- | - | TRBJ2-7 | TRBV7-9 | CASSLGTYEQYF | TGTGCCAGCAGCTTAGGTACCTACGAGCAGTACTTC
- | - | TRBJ1-1 | TRBV7-2 | CASSYGGGTEAFF | TGTGCCAGCAGCTACGGGGGGGGCACTGAAGCTTTCTTT
once | TRBD1 | TRBJ1-1 | TRBV3-1/TRBV3-2 | CASSRGQGANTEAFF | TGTGCCAGCAGCCGTGGACAGGGGGCGAACACTGAAGCTTTCTTT
few | - | TRBJ2-7 | TRBV19 | CASSPGDTYEQYF | TGTGCCAGTAGTCCCGGGGATACCTACGAGCAGTACTTC
- | TRBD1 | TRBJ2-7 | TRBV5-1 | CASSLLGQVSYEQYF | TGCGCCAGCAGCTTGCTCGGACAGGTCTCCTACGAGCAGTACTTC
- | - | TRBJ1-6 | TRBV6-6 | CASSLLNSPLHF | TGTGCCAGCAGTCTACTTAATTCACCCCTCCACTTT
- | TRBD1 | TRBJ1-2 | TRBV5-6 | CASSYDRVVYGYTF | TGTGCCAGCAGCTACGACAGGGTGGTCTATGGCTACACCTTC
- | TRBD1 | TRBJ1-6 | TRBV28 | CASSLDDRGRSPLHF | TGTGCCAGCAGTTTAGATGACAGGGGGAGATCACCCCTCCACTTT
- | TRBD1 | TRBJ1-5 | TRBV15 | CATSRDSATGSGNQPQHF | TGTGCCACCAGCAGAGACTCCGCGACAGGGTCGGGCAATCAGCCCCAGCATTTT
- | - | TRBJ2-1 | TRBV14 | CASSPSNTHNEQFF | TGTGCCAGCAGCCCATCAAACACGCACAATGAGCAGTTCTTC
once | TRBD2 | TRBJ2-1 | TRBV7-9 | CASSLTSGIYNEQFF | TGTGCCAGCAGCTTGACTAGCGGGATCTACAATGAGCAGTTCTTC
- | TRBD2 | TRBJ2-3 | TRBV4-2 | CASSQEKAGGPGYGDTQYF | TGTGCCAGCAGCCAAGAAAAAGCGGGGGGGCCAGGGTATGGCGATACGCAGTATTTT
- | - | TRBJ1-2 | TRBV7-9 | CASSLDSYGYTF | TGTGCCAGCAGCTTAGACAGCTATGGCTACACCTTC
- | - | TRBJ2-3 | TRBV5-1 | CASSSGSRAGTDTQYF | TGCGCCAGCAGCTCCGGGAGCCGGGCGGGTACAGATACGCAGTATTTT
- | TRBD2 | TRBJ2-1 | TRBV28 | CASSAGLAGGSLQFF | TGTGCCAGCAGCGCCGGACTAGCGGGAGGGTCCTTGCAGTTCTTC
- | TRBD1 | TRBJ2-1 | TRBV14 | CASSQEGQGLSSSYNEQFF | TGTGCCAGCAGCCAAGAGGGACAGGGGTTGAGTAGTTCCTACAATGAGCAGTTCTTC
- | - | TRBJ1-6 | TRBV6-5 | CASSSLQGPNSPLHF | TGTGCCAGCAGTTCGCTGCAGGGTCCCAATTCACCCCTCCACTTT
once | - | TRBJ1-2 | TRBV28 | CASSRPSTANYGYTF | TGTGCCAGCAGTCGGCCGTCTACAGCTAACTATGGCTACACCTTC
- | - | TRBJ2-3 | TRBV4-1 | CASSQTLGGAGGSNSYTQYF | TGCGCCAGCAGCCAAACCCTGGGGGGGGCGGGCGGATCCAATTCATATACGCAGTATTTT
- | TRBD2 | TRBJ2-4 | TRBV4-2 | CASSQHGTSGGAYIQYF | TGTGCCAGCAGCCAACACGGGACTAGCGGGGGGGCGTACATTCAGTACTTC
- | - | TRBJ1-5 | TRBV6-2/TRBV6-3 | CASSLRDRWQPQHF | TGTGCCAGCAGTTTGCGGGACCGATGGCAGCCCCAGCATTTT
- | - | TRBJ2-7 | TRBV29-1 | CSVEATEGYEQYF | TGCAGCGTTGAAGCGACGGAGGGGTACGAGCAGTACTTC
- | TRBD1 | TRBJ1-1 | TRBV6-5 | CASSYRQGANTEAFF | TGTGCCAGCAGTTATCGACAGGGGGCAAACACTGAAGCTTTCTTT
- | - | TRBJ1-2 | TRBV30 | CAWSGGGWNGYTF | TGTGCCTGGAGTGGGGGGGGTTGGAATGGCTACACCTTC